This is a list of T cell receptor beta chains from one sample in a study of beta chain features in type 1 diabetes. Repertoires were generated with immunoSEQ multiplex PCR, while TCRdb's copy carries only in-frame clones and drops some. Of under 450,000 clones listed, about 16% were seen once; the top ten hold 0.019%. Sequencing was performed on naive CD4+ T cells from blood. The receptors come from a woman aged 18 to 35 in good health. Both conserved end residues are part of each CDR3. D genes are given only for firm matches. Rows give clone size only sometimes, using once, few, many, or a class for an expanded clone.

clone_size	d_call	v_call	j_call	cdr3_aa	cdr3_nt
NA	NA	TRBV20-1	TRBJ2-7	CSVTEAYEQYF	TGCAGTGTGACAGAAGCCTACGAGCAGTACTTC
few	TRBD1	TRBV18	TRBJ1-2	CASSTGGPRGYTF	TGTGCCAGCTCAACAGGGGGCCCTCGAGGCTACACCTTC
NA	TRBD2	TRBV19	TRBJ2-7	CASSPWTSGRYEQYF	TGTGCCAGTAGTCCCTGGACTAGCGGGAGGTACGAGCAGTACTTC
NA	TRBD2	TRBV19	TRBJ2-1	CASSIGRTSGSFLGKNEQFF	TGTGCCAGTAGTATAGGGAGGACTAGCGGGAGTTTTCTAGGGAAAAATGAGCAGTTCTTC
few	TRBD2	TRBV6-6	TRBJ2-3	CASSYGGGEANTQYF	TGTGCCAGCAGTTACGGGGGGGGAGAGGCGAATACGCAGTATTTT
NA	NA	TRBV30	TRBJ2-2	CAWSALRGTGELFF	TGTGCCTGGAGTGCCCTCAGGGGAACCGGGGAGCTGTTTTTT
NA	NA	TRBV5-1	TRBJ1-4	CASSRAGGSTEKLFF	TGCGCCAGCAGCCGGGCGGGGGGATCTACTGAAAAACTGTTTTTT
few	NA	TRBV4-2	TRBJ2-3	CASSQGTYGGRLPSTDTQYF	TGTGCCAGCAGCCAAGGAACCTACGGTGGGAGGCTTCCTAGCACAGATACGCAGTATTTT
few	NA	TRBV6-5	TRBJ1-5	CASRDSLNQPQHF	TGTGCCAGCAGGGACAGCTTAAATCAGCCCCAGCATTTT
few	NA	TRBV18	TRBJ2-7	CASSPERGTPQYF	TGTGCCAGCTCACCGGAACGAGGAACCCCCCAGTACTTC
few	NA	TRBV29-1	TRBJ2-5	CSVLPNTGRIKETQYF	TGCAGCGTCCTCCCCAATACAGGGAGAATAAAAGAGACCCAGTACTTC
NA	TRBD1	TRBV7-2	TRBJ2-1	CASSSPGQGVKEQFF	TGTGCCAGCAGCTCTCCGGGACAGGGAGTTAAGGAGCAGTTCTTC
NA	TRBD1	TRBV10-2	TRBJ1-1	CASSATGGRTEAFF	TGCGCCAGCAGCGCTACAGGGGGACGGACTGAAGCTTTCTTT
NA	TRBD1	TRBV28	TRBJ1-2	CASSLSDRGSYTF	TGTGCCAGCAGTTTAAGTGACAGGGGGAGCTACACCTTC
many	NA	TRBV7-9	TRBJ2-4	CASSLVSVLAKNIQYF	TGTGCCAGCAGCTTAGTGTCAGTCCTAGCCAAAAACATTCAGTACTTC
NA	NA	TRBV11-1	TRBJ2-2	CASSLRGNTGELFF	TGTGCCAGCAGCTTAAGAGGGAACACCGGGGAGCTGTTTTTT
few	TRBD1	TRBV7-9	TRBJ1-1	CASSWDRATEAFF	TGTGCCAGCAGCTGGGACAGGGCCACTGAAGCTTTCTTT
NA	NA	TRBV7-6	TRBJ2-2	CASSFIRGQLGELFF	TGTGCCAGCAGCTTTATACGAGGGCAACTCGGGGAGCTGTTTTTT
few	TRBD1	TRBV4-1	TRBJ1-1	CASSLGLGTGGMNTEAFF	TGCGCCAGCAGCCTGGGGTTGGGGACAGGGGGAATGAACACTGAAGCTTTCTTT
NA	NA	TRBV9	TRBJ2-1	CASSVGPSRILNEQFF	TGTGCCAGCAGCGTAGGGCCTTCCCGAATCCTTAATGAGCAGTTCTTC
few	NA	TRBV4-2	TRBJ2-1	CATSVGAEPYNEQFF	TGTGCCACCAGCGTGGGTGCGGAACCATACAATGAGCAGTTCTTC
NA	NA	TRBV20-1	TRBJ2-1	CSALLRNEQFF	TGCAGTGCTTTACTAAGGAATGAGCAGTTCTTC
NA	TRBD2	TRBV4-1	TRBJ2-1	CASSHQGGVGRFF	TGCGCCAGCAGCCATCAGGGAGGGGTAGGGAGGTTCTTC
NA	NA	TRBV11-2	TRBJ2-2	CASSTSPTVVVFTGELFF	TGTGCCAGCAGCACAAGCCCCACAGTTGTGGTTTTCACCGGGGAGCTGTTTTTT
NA	TRBD2	TRBV14	TRBJ2-3	CASSQDLAGLTDTQYF	TGTGCCAGCAGCCAAGACCTAGCGGGACTCACAGATACGCAGTATTTT
NA	TRBD2	TRBV18	TRBJ2-3	CASSLGTSGTDTQYF	TGTGCCAGCTCGTTAGGGACTAGCGGCACAGATACGCAGTATTTT
few	TRBD1	TRBV5-1	TRBJ2-7	CASSTGTGGSEQYF	TGCGCCAGCAGCACCGGGACAGGGGGCTCCGAGCAGTACTTC
NA	NA	TRBV30	TRBJ2-5	CAWSSSEETQYF	TGTGCCTGGAGTTCTTCGGAGGAGACCCAGTACTTC
few	TRBD1	TRBV30	TRBJ1-1	CAWSGKGQAEAFF	TGTGCCTGGAGTGGGAAGGGACAGGCGGAAGCTTTCTTT
few	NA	TRBV9	TRBJ2-1	CASSVVGQGSYNEQFF	TGTGCCAGCAGCGTAGTAGGGCAGGGTTCCTACAATGAGCAGTTCTTC
NA	TRBD2	TRBV7-2	TRBJ2-3	CASSVSGGSTDTQYF	TGTGCCAGCAGCGTCTCGGGAGGCAGCACAGATACGCAGTATTTT
few	NA	TRBV5-1	TRBJ1-1	CASSLVSGTEAFF	TGCGCCAGCAGCTTGGTCTCCGGTACTGAAGCTTTCTTT